This T cell receptor beta chain was recorded in a study of control samples from healthy donors and cancer patients (dated by TCRdb to 2020 to 2022). Notes on this clone: Its binding antigen is unknown. Base qualities are not recorded, but no much larger clone differs from it by a single base.

The CDR3 goes from the cysteine to the phenylalanine over 12 residues. Here the CDR3 DNA is all that survives: 36 bases in frame from base 1. Trimming at the junction amounts to 3 bases on V and 5 bases on J, and the germline ends lie 8 bases apart. The germline V gene encodes CDR1 SEHNR and CDR2 FQNEAQ (reference sequence). The method behind the library was the immunoSEQ multiplex PCR assay. Not all clones reach the TCRdb copy of this immuneACCESS table, which keeps in-frame sequences only. Checked studies attribute under half of the gap to unresolved V genes and leave the rest unexplained. In this sample the table shows about 28,000 clones, 91% of which occur a single time. Roughly 12% of the sample is held by the ten biggest clonotypes.

The sequencing input was PBMCs. Recombination joined TRBV7-9 with TRBJ2-7; the D gene is not confidently resolved. The receptor's source is a man in his fifties or sixties with lung cancer. The nucleotides read TGTGCCAGCAGCTTCTCAGCCCACGAGCAGTACTTC. Its translation reads: CASSFSAHEQYF.